One and the same sample provided the 28 T cell receptor beta chains below, sequenced in a study of T-cell reconstitution after alpha-beta-depleted transplantation in children. This sample's TCRbeta library carried unique molecular identifier barcodes. TCRdb reprocessed the PCR reads via MiXCR and lists one record per CDR3 protein. The profile shows around 450,000 distinct CDR3 sequences, 16% of them singletons. The material sequenced was PBMCs, mostly from graft donor cells, taken 360 days after TCRalphabeta/CD19-depleted stem cell transplant. These receptors all come from a boy under two years old who had a stem cell transplant for Wiskott-Aldrich syndrome, so the T cells may come from the graft donor.

This clonotype appeared a few times. The rearrangement links TRBV20-1 to TRBJ2-1, with D unclear. The V end lost 3 bases, the J end lost 10 bases, and 10 bases lay between the germline ends. CDR1 is DFQATT and CDR2 is SNEGSKA in the germline V gene (reference sequence). This CDR3 is 11 amino acids long. CDR3 DNA: TGCAGTGCTAGGACCCAAAAGGAGCAGTTCTTC. Translating gives CSARTQKEQFF.

This rearrangement joins TRBV20-1 to TRBJ2-7; D unresolved. This CDR3 has 15 residues. CDR1 and CDR2 from the germline V gene are DFQATT and SNEGSKA (reference sequence). V lost 0 bases, J lost 0 bases, and 12 bases lay in between. CDR3 nucleotide sequence: TGCAGTGCTAGAGATCCACGAAGTAGCTCCTACGAGCAGTACTTC. It yields the protein CSARDPRSSSYEQYF.

V gene TRBV20-1 combines with J gene TRBJ2-5; TRBD1 is a possible D gene (5 bases). The CDR3 is 13 residues long. Trimming shortened V by 5 bases and J by 2 bases, and 12 bases separated the two germline ends. Germline-derived CDR1 and CDR2 are DFQATT and SNEGSKA (reference sequence). This CDR3 is CSALKTAQETQYF. The CDR3 DNA follows: TGCAGTGCTCTCAAGACAGCACAAGAGACCCAGTACTTC.

The chain uses TRBV7-2 and TRBJ2-7; tentatively, D is TRBD1 (5 bases). Germline V gene sequence: CDR1 SGHTA, CDR2 FQGNSA. The CDR3 extends over 13 amino acids. V was cut by 4 bases and J by 5 bases, with 12 bases left in between. The CDR3 spells CASSSTDKDEQYF. CDR3 DNA sequence: TGTGCCAGCAGCTCTACGGACAAGGACGAGCAGTACTTC.

This clonotype was detected a few times. This rearrangement joins TRBV18 to TRBJ2-5, with D perhaps matching TRBD1 (5 bases). The CDR3 totals 14 residues. The ends were cut back, 5 bases at V and 1 base at J, with 11 bases in the middle. The V gene's germline CDR1 is KGHSH and CDR2 LQKENI. The CDR3 sequence is CASSFSTAQETQYF. Written as DNA, the CDR3 is TGTGCCAGCTCATTCTCGACAGCCCAAGAGACCCAGTACTTC.

The chain is built from TRBV7-2 and TRBJ1-5; no reliable D call. Germline V gene lookup returns CDR1 SGHTA and CDR2 FQGNSA. The CDR3 consists of 13 residues. Between the trimmed V and J ends, which lost 2 bases and 4 bases, there was a span of 6 bases. The DNA for the CDR3 is TGTGCCAGCAGCTTAAAGATAAATCAGCCCCAGCATTTT. Protein sequence: CASSLKINQPQHF.

Points on this clonotype: The junction differs from germline at one of its ends, possibly a read error. The rearrangement joins TRBV5-1 to TRBJ2-7, with 13 positions matching TRBD2. The CDR3 is 15 amino acids. Germline V gene data show CDR1 as SGHRS and CDR2 as YFSETQ. CDR3 in amino acids: CASSLAQGLAGVSHF. CDR3 nucleotides: TGCGCCAGCAGCTTGGCACAAGGACTAGCGGGAGTCTCGCACTTC. Using reference TRBV5-1 and TRBJ2-7 for the parts outside the CDR3, the full variable domain is KAGVTQTPRYLIKTRGQQVTLSCSPISGHRSVSWYQQTPGQGLQFLFEYFSETQRNKGNFPGRFSGRQFSNSRSEMNVSTLELGDSALYLCASSLAQGLAGVSHFGPGTRLTVT.

J is TRBJ2-6 and V is TRBV27; a weak D match, TRBD1 (6 bases). CDR1 is MNHEY and CDR2 is SMNVEV in the germline V gene (reference sequence). V lost 3 bases and J 2 bases, leaving 14 bases between the germline ends. CDR3 length: 17 residues. The CDR3 region is CASSLGRGAPGANVLTF. In nucleotides, the CDR3 is TGTGCCAGCAGTTTGGGCAGGGGAGCTCCTGGGGCCAACGTCCTGACTTTC.

In its sample, this clonotype was seen a few times. V is TRBV7-9 and J is TRBJ1-2; 10 nucleotides line up with TRBD1. This CDR3 contains 14 residues. Germline V gives CDR1 SEHNR, CDR2 FQNEAQ (reference sequence). The V gene end was trimmed by 6 bases and the J gene end by 4 bases; junction bases not matched to a gene: 5. CDR3 sequence: CASREGQGTYGYTF. Written as DNA, the CDR3 is TGTGCCAGCAGGGAGGGACAGGGGACCTATGGCTACACCTTC.

The V and J genes are TRBV10-3 and TRBJ2-5; 12 bases agree with TRBD2. V trimming: 3 bases; J trimming: 2 bases; junction bases outside the gene matches: 4. There are 16 residues in the CDR3. Germline-derived CDR1 and CDR2 are ENHRY and SYGVKD. The CDR3 DNA is TGTGCCATCAGTGACCCAGGACTAGCGGGACAAGAGACCCAGTACTTC. Protein product: CAISDPGLAGQETQYF.

This clonotype has more than one count but fewer than ten. The V call is TRBV24-1, the J call TRBJ2-7; no definite D call. V was shortened by 5 bases and J by 6 bases, with 19 bases between the two germline ends. Germline V CDR1 and CDR2: KGHDR, SFDVKD. The CDR3 covers 15 residues. CDR3 sequence reads: CATSAPRDTKTEQYF. CDR3 sequence (DNA): TGTGCCACCAGTGCCCCCCGAGACACGAAGACCGAGCAGTACTTC.

The chain couples TRBV18 to TRBJ2-7, with 7 nucleotides matching TRBD1. This CDR3 has 16 amino acids. Per the germline V gene, CDR1 is KGHSH and CDR2 is LQKENI. J was trimmed by 3 bases and V by 3 bases; bases with no gene match: 11. CDR3 in amino acids: CASSPPDRQYLYEQYF. Written as DNA, the CDR3 is TGTGCCAGCTCACCCCCGGACAGGCAGTACCTCTACGAGCAGTACTTC.

A few counts support this clonotype. V usage is TRBV6-2 or TRBV6-3 and J usage is TRBJ2-7, with D possibly being TRBD1 or TRBD2 (6 bases each). CDR3 length: 14 amino acids. The germline CDR1 and CDR2 sequences are MNHEY and SVGEGT. With 7 bases removed from V and 7 bases from J, the gap between germline ends came to 20 bases. The CDR3 is CASKGNRGLGEQYF. In nucleotides, the CDR3 is TGTGCCAGCAAGGGGAACCGGGGGCTTGGGGAGCAGTACTTC.

In its sample, this clonotype was seen many times. The chain is built from TRBV12-3 or TRBV12-4 and TRBJ2-7; D unresolved. This CDR3 spans 15 amino acids. V lost 4 bases, J lost 3 bases, and 16 bases lay in between. The CDR3 protein is CASSSRFASYYEQYF. The DNA of the CDR3 is TGTGCCAGCAGTTCCCGATTTGCCTCCTACTACGAGCAGTACTTC.

This clonotype was recorded a few times. The V gene is TRBV12-3 or TRBV12-4, the J gene TRBJ2-1, with 7 nucleotides matching TRBD1. The V gene end was trimmed by 1 base and the J gene end by 4 bases; junction bases not matched to a gene: 7. This CDR3 is built from 16 residues. The DNA for the CDR3 is TGTGCCAGCAGTTTAGGAGTCAGGGGGAGATACAATGAGCAGTTCTTC. It yields the protein CASSLGVRGRYNEQFF.

This clonotype was found a few times. The genes are TRBV21-1 and TRBJ2-6; the listed D gene, TRBD1, was not tested against the DNA. TRBV21-1 is flagged as a pseudogene. The CDR3 totals 16 residues. This chain's CDR3 is CASSGGHVSGANVLTF. CDR3 bases: TGTGCCAGCAGCGGGGGACATGTCTCTGGGGCCAACGTCCTGACTTTC.

The chain employs TRBV9 and TRBJ2-7; D is possibly TRBD1 (6 bases). Trimming stripped 0 bases from V and 3 bases from J, with 7 bases between. The length of the CDR3 is 13 residues. Germline V gene lookup returns CDR1 SGDLS and CDR2 YYNGEE. The CDR3 DNA follows: TGTGCCAGCAGCGTAGGGACAGTCTACGAGCAGTACTTC. Translating gives CASSVGTVYEQYF. Full variable domain (outside the CDR3, taken from reference TRBV9 and TRBJ2-7): DSGVTQTPKHLITATGQRVTLRCSPRSGDLSVYWYQQSLDQGLQFLIQYYNGEERAKGNILERFSAQQFPDLHSELNLSSLELGDSALYFCASSVGTVYEQYFGPGTRLTVT.

The CDR3 reads CASSQDYSYEQYF. The CDR3, as DNA: TGCGCCAGCAGCCAAGACTATTCCTACGAGCAGTACTTC. The rearrangement uses TRBV4-3 and TRBJ2-7; D is unresolved. V gave up 0 bases and J gave up 1 base, with 4 bases separating them. CDR3 length: 13 amino acids. From germline, CDR1 is LGHNA and CDR2 YSLEER.

The V gene is TRBV3-1, the J gene TRBJ2-7; 9 nucleotides align to TRBD2. Germline V gives CDR1 LGHDT, CDR2 YNNKEL (reference sequence). V was pared by 4 bases and J by 2 bases, with 6 bases of the junction left unmatched. The CDR3 runs 15 residues. The CDR3, as DNA: TGTGCCAGCAGCCGAACTAGCGGGCCCCCCTACGAGCAGTACTTC. It encodes CASSRTSGPPYEQYF.

This clonotype was counted only a few times. The genes are TRBV5-1 and TRBJ2-7; D perhaps matches TRBD1 (5 bases). Per germline, CDR1 SGHRS and CDR2 YFSETQ. Trimming stripped 0 bases from V and 5 bases from J, with 6 bases between. The CDR3 length is 12 residues. This chain's CDR3 is CASSLARDEQYF. In DNA, the CDR3 is TGCGCCAGCAGCTTGGCCAGGGACGAGCAGTACTTC.

The table lists this clonotype with a few counts. V gene TRBV5-1 combines with J gene TRBJ2-1; 10 nucleotides match TRBD1. The CDR3 consists of 16 residues. The junction had 8 bases not matched to a gene; V was cut back by 0 bases and J by 8 bases. CDR1 and CDR2 from the germline V gene are SGHRS and YFSETQ. The CDR3 loop is CASSLADRGLVDEQFF. The CDR3 nucleotides read TGCGCCAGCAGCTTGGCAGACAGGGGGCTAGTGGATGAGCAGTTCTTC.

The chain carries TRBV12-3 or TRBV12-4 and TRBJ1-2, with a weak D call TRBD1 (5 bases). Deletions cut 7 bases from V and 2 bases from J, with 14 bases between. This CDR3 region has 14 residues. The CDR3 protein is CASTLDYRNYGYTF. The DNA for the CDR3 is TGTGCCAGCACCTTAGACTACAGGAACTATGGCTACACCTTC.

This clonotype was seen only a few times. This chain links TRBV20-1 with TRBJ2-2, with TRBD2 matching 8 bases. The junction had 2 bases not matched to a gene; V was cut back by 4 bases and J by 1 base. Germline V gene sequence: CDR1 DFQATT, CDR2 SNEGSKA (reference sequence). The CDR3 is 14 residues long. The CDR3 region has the DNA TGCAGTGCTACGGGACTAGTGAACACCGGGGAGCTGTTTTTT. The encoded protein is CSATGLVNTGELFF.

The rearrangement uses TRBV10-3 and TRBJ2-5; maybe TRBD1 (5 bases). V lost 0 bases and J lost 7, with 21 bases in between. From germline, CDR1 is ENHRY and CDR2 SYGVKD. The CDR3 loop spans 17 amino acids. CDR3 amino acids: CAISESYVGASKSTQYF. CDR3 coding DNA: TGTGCCATCAGTGAGTCTTATGTAGGGGCCAGTAAGTCGACCCAGTACTTC.

This clonotype was counted only a few times. V and J are TRBV20-1 and TRBJ1-5, with D possibly TRBD1 on 5 matching bases. Germline CDR1 and CDR2: DFQATT and SNEGSKA (reference sequence). The V end was cut by 3 bases, the J end by 4 bases, with 10 bases between. CDR3 length equals 13 residues. In DNA form, the CDR3 reads TGCAGTGCTAGCCAAGAGGGGAATCAGCCCCAGCATTTT. This translates into CSASQEGNQPQHF.

This clonotype appeared a few times. The rearrangement joins TRBV7-2 to TRBJ2-2; TRBD1 matches 7 bases. Germline V gene lookup returns CDR1 SGHTA and CDR2 FQGNSA. Unmatched junction bases numbered 5, after V lost 6 bases and J lost 1 base. CDR3 length equals 15 residues. The CDR3: CASSQAGGNTGELFF. Written as DNA, the CDR3 is TGTGCCAGCAGTCAAGCAGGGGGGAACACCGGGGAGCTGTTTTTT.

This rearrangement joins TRBV2 to TRBJ1-1; no clear D. The V and J ends lost 6 bases and 7 bases respectively, with 6 bases between them. The CDR3 is 10 amino acids. Germline assignment: CDR1 SNHLY and CDR2 FYNNEI. CDR3 sequence (DNA): TGTGCCAGCAGCCAGGATGAAGCTTTCTTT. Residues: CASSQDEAFF.

This clonotype was recorded a few times. The chain uses TRBV2 and TRBJ1-6, with 7 positions matching TRBD1. Trimming at V came to 10 bases and at J to 6 bases, leaving 9 bases not matched to a gene. Germline V lookup: CDR1 SNHLY, CDR2 FYNNEI. This CDR3 has 14 amino acids. CDR3 protein: CANGPGQFNSPLHF. In nucleotides, the CDR3 is TGTGCCAACGGACCGGGACAGTTTAATTCACCCCTCCACTTT.